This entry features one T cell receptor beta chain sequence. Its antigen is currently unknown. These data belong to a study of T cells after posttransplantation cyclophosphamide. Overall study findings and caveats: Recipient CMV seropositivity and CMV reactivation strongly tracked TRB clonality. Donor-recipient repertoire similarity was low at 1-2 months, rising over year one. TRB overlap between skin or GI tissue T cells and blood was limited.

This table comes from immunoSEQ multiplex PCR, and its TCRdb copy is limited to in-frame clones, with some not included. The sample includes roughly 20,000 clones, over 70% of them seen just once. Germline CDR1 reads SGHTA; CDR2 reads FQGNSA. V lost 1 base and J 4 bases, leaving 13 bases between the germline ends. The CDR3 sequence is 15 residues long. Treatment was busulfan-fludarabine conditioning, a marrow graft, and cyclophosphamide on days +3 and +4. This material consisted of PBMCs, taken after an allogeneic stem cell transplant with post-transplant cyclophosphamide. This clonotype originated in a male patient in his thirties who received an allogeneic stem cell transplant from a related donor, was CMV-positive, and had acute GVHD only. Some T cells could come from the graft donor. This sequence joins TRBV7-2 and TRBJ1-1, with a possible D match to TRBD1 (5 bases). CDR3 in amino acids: CASSLDGRGATEAFF. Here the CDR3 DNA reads TGTGCCAGCAGCTTAGACGGTAGGGGTGCCACTGAAGCTTTCTTT.